A selection of T cell receptor beta chains follows, all from one sample in a study of T-cell reconstitution after alpha-beta-depleted transplantation in children. TCRdb reprocessed the PCR reads with MiXCR, giving one entry per CDR3 protein. This table has about 480,000 distinct CDR3 sequences, around 13% appearing once. The specimen comprised PBMCs from the stem cell graft donor, sampled from the stem cell graft. These receptor sequences come from a human donor who donated a stem cell graft to a child with combined immunodeficiency. CDR3s include the opening cysteine and the closing phenylalanine or tryptophan. Each record gives: J gene, V gene, clone size, D gene, CDR3 DNA, CDR3 protein. D genes are given only for firm matches. Only some rows state a clone size, as once, few, many or a class for expanded clones.

J gene: TRBJ2-3
V gene: TRBV11-2
clone size: .
D gene: .
CDR3 DNA: TGTGCCAGCAGCTTACACGGGGATACGCAGTATTTT
CDR3 protein: CASSLHGDTQYF

J gene: TRBJ2-4
V gene: TRBV21-1
clone size: .
D gene: .
CDR3 DNA: TGTGCCAGCAGCTCTCGTGGACTAGCGGGTAACAAAAACATTCAGTACTTC
CDR3 protein: CASSSRGLAGNKNIQYF

J gene: TRBJ1-1
V gene: TRBV20-1
clone size: few
D gene: TRBD1
CDR3 DNA: TGCAGTGCTAGAGCCCCGGGACAGCAGAACACTGAAGCTTTCTTT
CDR3 protein: CSARAPGQQNTEAFF

J gene: TRBJ2-7
V gene: TRBV20-1
clone size: .
D gene: .
CDR3 DNA: TGCAGTGCTAGGGCTCAATACGAGCAGTACTTC
CDR3 protein: CSARAQYEQYF

J gene: TRBJ1-3
V gene: TRBV4-2
clone size: .
D gene: .
CDR3 DNA: TGTGCCAGCAGCCTCTACTCTTTGACAGATCCCTCTGGAAACACCATATATTTT
CDR3 protein: CASSLYSLTDPSGNTIYF

J gene: TRBJ2-7
V gene: TRBV5-1
clone size: many
D gene: .
CDR3 DNA: TGCGCCAGCAGCTTCCTCACACCCGATCGAAGCACCGTCCAGTACTTC
CDR3 protein: CASSFLTPDRSTVQYF

J gene: TRBJ1-1
V gene: TRBV6-5
clone size: .
D gene: .
CDR3 DNA: TGTGCCAGCAGTTACTCAAGCGGTGCTGAAGCTTTCTTT
CDR3 protein: CASSYSSGAEAFF

J gene: TRBJ1-1
V gene: TRBV5-6
clone size: few
D gene: .
CDR3 DNA: TGTGCCAGCAGCTTCAGACCGACGAACACTGAAGCTTTCTTT
CDR3 protein: CASSFRPTNTEAFF

J gene: TRBJ2-3
V gene: TRBV7-2
clone size: many
D gene: TRBD2
CDR3 DNA: TGTGCCAGCAGCTTAGTTCTAGCGGAAACCACAGATACGCAGTATTTT
CDR3 protein: CASSLVLAETTDTQYF

J gene: TRBJ2-7
V gene: TRBV24-1
clone size: many
D gene: TRBD2
CDR3 DNA: TGTGCCACCAGTGATTCGTGGCTAGCGGGAGACTACGAGCAGTACTTC
CDR3 protein: CATSDSWLAGDYEQYF

J gene: TRBJ2-7
V gene: TRBV6-5
clone size: many
D gene: .
CDR3 DNA: TGTGCCAGCAGACGCGACAGGAGGAGCTCCTACGAGCAGTACTTC
CDR3 protein: CASRRDRRSSYEQYF

J gene: TRBJ1-1
V gene: TRBV7-8
clone size: .
D gene: .
CDR3 DNA: TGTGCCAGCAGCCTAATGGGGGATACTGAAGCTTTCTTT
CDR3 protein: CASSLMGDTEAFF

J gene: TRBJ2-1
V gene: TRBV12-3/TRBV12-4
clone size: .
D gene: .
CDR3 DNA: TGTGCCTCCTCCCGGAATATTGAGCAGTTCTTC
CDR3 protein: CASSRNIEQFF

J gene: TRBJ2-2
V gene: TRBV10-3
clone size: .
D gene: .
CDR3 DNA: TGTGCCATCAGTGAGCCGCTGCTGCACACCGGGGAGCTGTTTTTT
CDR3 protein: CAISEPLLHTGELFF

J gene: TRBJ1-3
V gene: TRBV7-9
clone size: .
D gene: .
CDR3 DNA: TGTGCCAGCAGCTTACCGTCAGGGGAGAACACCATATATTTT
CDR3 protein: CASSLPSGENTIYF

J gene: TRBJ1-1
V gene: TRBV12-3/TRBV12-4
clone size: few
D gene: .
CDR3 DNA: TGTGCCAGCAGTTTAAGGGGTTACGACACTGAAGCTTTCTTT
CDR3 protein: CASSLRGYDTEAFF

J gene: TRBJ2-1
V gene: TRBV7-8
clone size: few
D gene: .
CDR3 DNA: TGTGCCAGCAGCTCCCTTCAGGGAAACAATGAGCAGTTCTTC
CDR3 protein: CASSSLQGNNEQFF

J gene: TRBJ2-1
V gene: TRBV7-6
clone size: many
D gene: .
CDR3 DNA: TGTGCCAGCGCCCGATGGAATGAGCAGTTCTTC
CDR3 protein: CASARWNEQFF

J gene: TRBJ2-7
V gene: TRBV4-2
clone size: .
D gene: TRBD2
CDR3 DNA: TGTGCCAGCAGCCAAGAGGCGGGGGAATCCTACGAGCAGTACTTC
CDR3 protein: CASSQEAGESYEQYF

J gene: TRBJ2-1
V gene: TRBV6-2/TRBV6-3
clone size: .
D gene: TRBD2
CDR3 DNA: TGTGCCAGCAGTTACTCCCCCCATCAGGGCGTCGATAATAGCGGGGTCGGCTATAATGAGCAGTTCTTC
CDR3 protein: CASSYSPHQGVDNSGVGYNEQFF

J gene: TRBJ2-1
V gene: TRBV7-6
clone size: many
D gene: TRBD2
CDR3 DNA: TGTGCCAGCAGCTTGAGGGGATCTAGCGGGAAATCGAGGGGCTACAATGAGCAGTTCTTC
CDR3 protein: CASSLRGSSGKSRGYNEQFF

J gene: TRBJ2-7
V gene: TRBV20-1
clone size: few
D gene: .
CDR3 DNA: TGCAGTGCTAGAGACCTCGGGCGGGCCAACATCTACGAGCAGTACTTC
CDR3 protein: CSARDLGRANIYEQYF

J gene: TRBJ1-1
V gene: TRBV28
clone size: many
D gene: TRBD1
CDR3 DNA: TGTGCCAGCAGACCAGGACAGGGAGGATGGAACACTGAAGCTTTCTTT
CDR3 protein: CASRPGQGGWNTEAFF

J gene: TRBJ2-7
V gene: TRBV6-1
clone size: many
D gene: TRBD2
CDR3 DNA: TGTGCCACCCTCGCAATAGCGGGCCGCTACGAGCAGTACTTC
CDR3 protein: CATLAIAGRYEQYF

J gene: TRBJ1-5
V gene: TRBV5-1
clone size: .
D gene: .
CDR3 DNA: TGCGCCAGCAGCTTGGGGGCGGGTGCAGGGCAGCCCCAGCATTTT
CDR3 protein: CASSLGAGAGQPQHF

J gene: TRBJ2-1
V gene: TRBV4-2
clone size: few
D gene: .
CDR3 DNA: TGTGCCAGCAGCCATTCCGGAGGGACGGTGAACAATGAGCAGTTCTTC
CDR3 protein: CASSHSGGTVNNEQFF

J gene: TRBJ2-1
V gene: TRBV9
clone size: few
D gene: .
CDR3 DNA: TGTGCCAGCAGCGTAGCCGCGGACTCCCTATTATACAATGAGCAGTTCTTC
CDR3 protein: CASSVAADSLLYNEQFF